This TCR beta chain appears in the sequencing data of a study of blood T cell repertoires in COVID-19. Study in general: COVID-19 samples collected from the United States, Italy and Spain covered acute and convalescent phases.

CDR3 length: 14 amino acids. CDR1 and CDR2 from the germline V gene are MDHEN and SYDVKM. Trimming took off 6 bases at V and 6 bases at J, with 15 bases between the two ends. In the source study's methods: Amplified reference gene primers provided the basis for estimating nucleated cell counts. Some clones are missing from TCRdb's copy, which holds only in-frame ones; the method was immunoSEQ multiplex PCR. The V and J calls and the clone size are those of that table, but D and trimming were determined from the DNA. The top ten hold approximately 5% of the sample, which has about 67,000 clones, around 87% seen once.

The V gene is TRBV28, the J gene TRBJ2-1; tentatively, D is TRBD1 (6 bases). The clonotype comes from a man aged 50-60 years with active COVID-19. The sample comprised peripheral blood. The CDR3 reads CASSPRGRSNEQFF. In DNA form, the CDR3 reads TGTGCCAGCAGCCCCAGGGGAAGAAGCAATGAGCAGTTCTTC.